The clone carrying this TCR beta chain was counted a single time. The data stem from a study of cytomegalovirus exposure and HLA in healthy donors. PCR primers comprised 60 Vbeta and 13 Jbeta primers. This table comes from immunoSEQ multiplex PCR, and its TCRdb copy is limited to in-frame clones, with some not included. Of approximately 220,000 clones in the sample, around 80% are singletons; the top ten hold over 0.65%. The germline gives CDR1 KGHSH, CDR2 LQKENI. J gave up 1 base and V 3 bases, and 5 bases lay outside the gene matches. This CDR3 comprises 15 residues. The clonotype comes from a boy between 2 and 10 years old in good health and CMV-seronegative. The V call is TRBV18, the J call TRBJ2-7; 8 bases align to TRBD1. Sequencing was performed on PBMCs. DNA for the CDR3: TGTGCCAGCTCACCGGGGCAGGGGGCTTCCTACGAGCAGTACTTC. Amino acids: CASSPGQGASYEQYF.